Presented here are 10 T cell receptor beta chains from one specimen sequenced in a study of tumor and adjacent non-tumor tissue in lung cancer. Three rounds of nested PCR, following a modified ARM-PCR protocol, produced the TCRbeta library. TCRdb reanalysed the multiplex PCR reads using MiXCR and keeps one entry per CDR3 protein. The sample lists around 70,000 distinct CDR3 sequences; about three quarters were seen once. This sample's RNA came from whole unsorted tissue. Sequences were obtained from lung tumor tissue. All receptors come from a man in his fifties or sixties with non-small cell lung cancer.

In this sample, this clonotype turned up once. No conserved phenylalanine or tryptophan ends this CDR3, so it is likely a read error. CDR3: CASSYGLGGNQPQHL. The CDR3 DNA follows: TGTGCCAGCAGTTATGGGCTGGGTGGCAATCAGCCCCAGCATCTT. This sequence joins TRBV6-5 and TRBJ1-5; no firm D call. The CDR3 contains 15 residues. V lost 3 bases and J lost 2, with 11 bases in between. Per the germline V gene, CDR1 is MNHEY and CDR2 is SVGAGI.

V usage is TRBV7-9 and J usage is TRBJ2-1; 8 nucleotides agree with TRBD1. V lost 4 bases to trimming and J lost 7 bases; unmatched junction nucleotides: 9. CDR3 length: 15 amino acids. CDR1 SEHNR and CDR2 FQNEAQ come from the germline V gene (reference sequence). The CDR3 here is CASSYLGTGVNEQFF. The CDR3 DNA follows: TGTGCCAGCAGCTACCTCGGGACAGGTGTAAATGAGCAGTTCTTC.

Comment on this clonotype: A much larger clonotype is one base distant, so this may be a read error. The genes are TRBV5-1 and TRBJ2-1; D is possibly TRBD2 (6 bases). The CDR3 runs to 15 residues. Germline-derived CDR1 and CDR2 are SGHRS and YFSETQ. The CDR3 coding sequence is TGCGCCAACAGCTTGATTCGGGAGCCTTTCCATGAGCAGTTCTTC. It is translated as CANSLIREPFHEQFF.

For this clonotype: One junction end disagrees with the germline gene, perhaps due to a read error. The chain employs TRBV20-1 and TRBJ2-1, with 8 nucleotides matching TRBD2. Germline values: CDR1 DFQATT, CDR2 SNEGSKA (reference sequence). There are 14 residues in the CDR3. CDR3 amino acids: CSADGRAPFNGQFF. CDR3 nucleotide sequence: TGCAGTGCCGACGGGAGGGCCCCCTTCAATGGGCAGTTCTTC.

For this clonotype: The conserved phenylalanine or tryptophan normally closing the CDR3 is absent here, so this likely arose from a read error. This chain uses TRBV6-5 with TRBJ1-1; D is possibly TRBD1 (6 bases). V gave up 2 bases and J gave up 0 bases, with 19 bases separating them. Germline values: CDR1 MNHEY, CDR2 SVGAGI. The CDR3 is made up of 18 amino acids. CDR3 amino acids: CASSYHGVLDSLNTEAFS. The DNA of the CDR3 is TGTGCCAGCAGTTACCACGGCGTCCTGGACAGCTTGAACACTGAAGCTTTCTCC.

Comments on this clonotype: Compared with germline, one end of the junction differs, possibly owing to a read error. The chain carries TRBV10-1 and TRBJ2-1, with 9 bases fitting TRBD1. The CDR3 is 16 residues long. The germline V gene encodes CDR1 WNHNN and CDR2 SYGVQD (reference sequence). The CDR3 here is CTKSGLTGGLYNEHFF. The CDR3 DNA is TGCACCAAGAGTGGGCTGACAGGGGGTCTGTACAATGAGCATTTCTTC.

In regard to this clonotype: A read error may explain this, as a much larger clone is one base away. This is likely a read error, given that the CDR3 carries no conserved phenylalanine or tryptophan at its end. The V gene is TRBV20-1, the J gene TRBJ2-7; 7 nucleotides match TRBD2. Germline V CDR1 and CDR2: DFQATT, SNEGSKA (reference sequence). The CDR3 spans 15 residues. V gave up 7 bases and J gave up 0 bases; unmatched junction bases: 12. CDR3: CSVLGGIASSYEQYL. The CDR3 region has the DNA TGCAGTGTTCTCGGGGGGATAGCGAGCTCCTACGAGCAGTACCTC.

For this clonotype: With a much larger clone just one base away, this may be a read error. The chain couples TRBV30 to TRBJ1-6; 9 bases align to TRBD1. CDR1 and CDR2 from the germline V gene are GTSNPN and SVGIG (reference sequence). This CDR3 contains 16 residues. In DNA, the CDR3 is TGTGCCTTACTATCCCGCCCGGGACAGGGTTATTCACCCCTCCTCTTT. Translation gives CALLSRPGQGYSPLLF.

This clonotype came up many times. The chain couples TRBV20-1 to TRBJ2-7; TRBD2 agrees at 9 bases. Germline CDR1 and CDR2: DFQATT and SNEGSKA (reference sequence). The CDR3 consists of 13 residues. The V gene end was trimmed by 5 bases and the J gene end by 5 bases; junction bases not matched to a gene: 7. The CDR3 sequence is CSAARTSVHEQYF. The CDR3 nucleotides are TGCAGTGCTGCGAGGACTAGCGTCCACGAGCAGTACTTC.

J is TRBJ2-7 and V is TRBV6-6; no definite D call. Germline CDR1 reads MNHNY; CDR2 reads SVGAGI (reference sequence). The CDR3 runs to 18 residues. V lost 2 bases and J 4 bases, leaving 24 bases between the germline ends. As DNA, the CDR3 is TGTGCCAGCAGTTACATGGGGATAAGGGAAGGTCTCTCTTACGAGCAGTACTTC. Translating gives CASSYMGIREGLSYEQYF.